The text below deals with one TCR beta chain. V was shortened by 4 bases and J by 4 bases, with 17 bases between the two germline ends. CDR1 and CDR2 from the germline V gene are MNHEY and SMNVEV (reference sequence). The length of the CDR3 is 15 residues. This sample was taken from a study of beta chain features in type 1 diabetes. Study at large: Patients and healthy donors were similar in age, gender and cell yields. All samples yielded around 98 million examined sorted cells.

TCRB transcripts that were expressed got sequenced, as all of the isolated RNA had been reverse transcribed. Sequencing used immunoSEQ multiplex PCR; TCRdb keeps in-frame clones, though not all of them. Of roughly 500,000 clones listed, more than 9.5% are singletons. This clonotype was obtained from a woman between 18 and 29 years old in good health. This chain joins TRBV27 and TRBJ2-7; D is unresolved. The sequenced sample was naive CD4+ T cells from blood. The CDR3 DNA reads TGTGCCAGCAGTTCCCGAAATGTCAGGCTTTACGAGCAGTACTTC. Protein sequence: CASSSRNVRLYEQYF.